A single sample gave rise to the 25 T cell receptor beta chains below, sequenced in a study of long-term antiretroviral therapy in people with HIV (dated by TCRdb to 2022 to 2024). Sequencing of the TRB variable region was done with the immunoSEQ hsTCRB v3.0 assay at survey level resolution. TCRdb holds this immuneACCESS table with in-frame rearrangements only. Some clones are missing; in checked studies, unresolved V genes explain under half, and the rest has no known cause. Across this sample there are about 30,000 clones, with 85% to 90% seen only once. The ten largest account for about 8.3% of the sample. The material sequenced was unsorted PBMCs, taken 3.2 years before starting antiretroviral therapy. Receptor source: a man in his fifties or sixties with HIV.

The V and J genes are TRBV7-3 and TRBJ2-5; 7 bases agree with TRBD1. The CDR3 has 15 residues. Germline values: CDR1 SGHTA, CDR2 FQGTGA. V shed 1 base and J 2 bases; nucleotides not matched to a gene: 4. The CDR3 reads CASSLMGQPQETQYF. In DNA, the CDR3 is TGTGCCAGCAGCTTAATGGGACAGCCACAAGAGACCCAGTACTTC.

The chain couples TRBV5-1 to TRBJ2-5; tentative D call: TRBD1 (7 bases). The CDR3 contains 16 residues. Germline V gene sequence: CDR1 SGHRS, CDR2 YFSETQ. Trimming shortened V by 1 base and J by 2 bases, and 15 bases separated the two germline ends. Here the CDR3 reads CASSLFPAGGQETQYF. The CDR3 DNA follows: TGCGCCAGCAGCTTGTTCCCTGCAGGGGGGCAAGAGACCCAGTACTTC.

V usage is TRBV30 and J usage is TRBJ2-3; TRBD1 matches 8 bases. The V gene end was trimmed by 0 bases and the J gene end by 2 bases; junction bases not matched to a gene: 4. Germline V gene data show CDR1 as GTSNPN and CDR2 as SVGIG (reference sequence). The CDR3 has 15 amino acids. CDR3 DNA sequence: TGTGCCTGGAGTGTGGGGACAGGCCACACAGATACGCAGTATTTT. This sequence encodes CAWSVGTGHTDTQYF.

The chain carries TRBV18 and TRBJ1-2; 9 bases match TRBD1. Germline CDR1 is KGHSH and CDR2 is LQKENI. The CDR3 loop spans 15 amino acids. After removal of 3 bases from V and 7 bases from J, the junction contained 9 bases not matched to a gene. CDR3 amino acids: CASSPPDRGSGGYTF. The CDR3 DNA is TGTGCCAGCTCACCTCCTGACAGGGGGTCTGGTGGCTACACCTTC.

The chain carries TRBV7-9 and TRBJ1-5, with TRBD1 as a possible D gene (6 bases). The length of the CDR3 is 18 residues. V dropped 1 base and J dropped 0 bases, with 16 bases sitting between them. Germline lookup yields CDR1 SEHNR and CDR2 FQNEAQ (reference sequence). The CDR3 region has the DNA TGTGCCAGCAGCTTAGTGGGTCCGGGACATAATAGCAATCAGCCCCAGCATTTT. Its protein is CASSLVGPGHNSNQPQHF.

The chain couples TRBV12-5 to TRBJ2-7; no firm D call. The CDR3 contains 14 residues. V was shortened by 1 base and J by 0 bases, with 7 bases between the two germline ends. Germline values: CDR1 LGHNT, CDR2 FRNRAP. The CDR3 spells CASGLGWSSYEQYF. For the CDR3, the DNA is TGTGCTAGTGGTTTGGGGTGGAGCTCCTACGAGCAGTACTTC.

This rearrangement joins TRBV5-1 to TRBJ2-5, with D hard to call. This CDR3 has 15 amino acids. CDR1 and CDR2 from the germline V gene are SGHRS and YFSETQ. The V end lost 0 bases, the J end lost 2 bases, and 11 bases lay between the germline ends. In DNA, the CDR3 is TGCGCCAGCAGCTTGGCCGGTCTGACACAAGAGACCCAGTACTTC. It codes for CASSLAGLTQETQYF.

V usage is TRBV10-2 and J usage is TRBJ2-5; 7 bases agree with TRBD2. The germline V gene encodes CDR1 WSHSY and CDR2 SAAADI. Trimming removed 1 base from V and 0 bases from J; junction bases left unmatched: 8. This CDR3 contains 17 residues. For the CDR3, the DNA is TGCGCCAGCAGTGAGTTGGGACTATCCCCGTACCAAGAGACCCAGTACTTC. Amino acids: CASSELGLSPYQETQYF.

The chain couples TRBV5-4 to TRBJ2-1; TRBD2 might be the D (5 bases). With 0 bases removed from V and 1 base from J, the gap between germline ends came to 8 bases. Germline V gene data show CDR1 as SGHNT and CDR2 as YYREEE (reference sequence). CDR3 length: 15 amino acids. In DNA, the CDR3 is TGTGCCAGCAGCTTGGAAGCGGATTCCTACAATGAGCAGTTCTTC. Its translation: CASSLEADSYNEQFF.

V usage is TRBV5-1 and J usage is TRBJ2-5; no firm D call. There are 13 residues in the CDR3. V gave up 2 bases and J gave up 13 bases, with 18 bases separating them. Germline CDR1 SGHRS, CDR2 YFSETQ. The CDR3 region is CASSLIGRSSWYF. CDR3 nucleotide sequence: TGCGCCAGCAGCTTAATCGGTAGGAGTAGTTGGTACTTC.

The chain couples TRBV6-1 to TRBJ1-1; tentatively, D is TRBD1 (6 bases). CDR1 and CDR2 (germline): MNHNS, SASEGT. CDR3 length: 14 amino acids. Trimming pared 6 bases from V and 0 bases from J, leaving 11 bases between. This CDR3 reads CASRQGNMNTEAFF. The CDR3 DNA reads as TGTGCCAGCAGACAGGGAAACATGAACACTGAAGCTTTCTTT.

V is TRBV15 and J is TRBJ2-2, with D perhaps TRBD2 (5 bases). The germline V gene encodes CDR1 LNHNV and CDR2 YYDKDF (reference sequence). V gave up 9 bases and J gave up 4 bases, with 15 bases separating them. This CDR3 has 14 residues. CDR3 sequence (DNA): TGTGCCACAGGCCCTCGAGGGAGCACCGGGGAGCTGTTTTTT. Protein: CATGPRGSTGELFF.

In this sample, this clone turned up a few times. This rearrangement joins TRBV5-1 to TRBJ1-6; D not certain. Germline assignment: CDR1 SGHRS and CDR2 YFSETQ. There are 14 residues in the CDR3. The V and J ends lost 6 bases and 3 bases respectively, with 10 bases between them. The CDR3 loop reads CASKEGRYNSPLHF. The CDR3 DNA reads TGCGCCAGCAAGGAGGGTCGCTATAATTCACCCCTCCACTTT.

This clone was counted once. J is TRBJ2-2 and V is TRBV9; either TRBD1 or TRBD2 may fit D (6 bases each). Germline V lookup: CDR1 SGDLS, CDR2 YYNGEE. Trimming removed 0 bases at V and 4 bases at J, with 10 bases between. The CDR3 extends over 15 amino acids. CDR3 loop: CASSVEGGGTGELFF. DNA of the CDR3: TGTGCCAGCAGCGTAGAGGGGGGCGGCACCGGGGAGCTGTTTTTT.

The rearrangement joins TRBV7-2 to TRBJ2-7, with D perhaps matching TRBD1 (7 bases). CDR1 and CDR2 from the germline V gene are SGHTA and FQGNSA. This CDR3 spans 13 amino acids. V lost 2 bases and J lost 6, with 11 bases in between. The CDR3 sequence is CASSLRQGGEQYF. DNA for the CDR3: TGTGCCAGCAGCTTAAGACAGGGAGGCGAGCAGTACTTC.

The V and J genes are TRBV5-1 and TRBJ2-2; possibly TRBD1 for D (6 bases). Germline V gene lookup returns CDR1 SGHRS and CDR2 YFSETQ. V was clipped by 2 bases and J by 1 base, with 12 bases between them. The CDR3 length is 16 residues. CDR3 coding DNA: TGCGCCAGCAGCTTCCTCCCGGGACAGAACACCGGGGAGCTGTTTTTT. This codes for CASSFLPGQNTGELFF.

The gene calls are TRBV30 and TRBJ1-1; D perhaps matches TRBD1 (5 bases). The CDR3 sequence is 13 residues long. Germline assignment: CDR1 GTSNPN and CDR2 SVGIG (reference sequence). The ends were cut back, 5 bases at V and 0 bases at J, with 10 bases in the middle. CDR3 nucleotides: TGTGCCTGGTCGCAGGGTCTGAACACTGAAGCTTTCTTT. It specifies CAWSQGLNTEAFF.

The J gene is TRBJ1-1, the V gene TRBV19, with 10 bases that match TRBD1. V shed 7 bases and J 6 bases; nucleotides not matched to a gene: 5. This CDR3 has 13 residues. Germline CDR1 reads LNHDA; CDR2 reads SQIVND (reference sequence). CDR3 region: CASTGTGESEAFF. The CDR3 DNA reads as TGTGCCAGTACCGGGACAGGGGAATCTGAAGCTTTCTTT.

In this sample, this clone turned up once. This sequence joins TRBV27 and TRBJ2-7; 7 positions match TRBD1. CDR1 is MNHEY and CDR2 is SMNVEV in the germline V gene (reference sequence). The CDR3 is made up of 14 amino acids. V trimming: 8 bases; J trimming: 0 bases; junction bases outside the gene matches: 7. The CDR3 loop reads CASGDRDSSYEQYF. DNA for the CDR3: TGTGCCAGCGGGGACCGGGACAGCTCCTACGAGCAGTACTTC.

The chain uses TRBV6-5 and TRBJ1-2; the D gene is possibly TRBD1 (6 bases). Germline V CDR1 and CDR2: MNHEY, SVGAGI. The CDR3 has 13 residues. V lost 8 bases and J lost 0, with 10 bases in between. The chain's CDR3 is CASGTPTNYGYTF. The CDR3 DNA reads as TGTGCCAGCGGGACACCCACTAACTATGGCTACACCTTC.

This clone was found once. This chain uses TRBV14 with TRBJ2-1, with D perhaps matching TRBD2 (5 bases). V shed 1 base and J shed 4 bases, with 20 bases lying between them. The CDR3 runs to 18 residues. Germline V gene data show CDR1 as SGHDN and CDR2 as FVKESK. CDR3 loop: CASSQGTHPRSRYNEQFF. The DNA of the CDR3 is TGTGCCAGCAGCCAAGGGACTCATCCTAGATCTAGGTACAATGAGCAGTTCTTC.

V gene TRBV19 combines with J gene TRBJ1-4; D unclear. Trimming removed 3 bases from V and 0 bases from J, with 11 bases in between. The CDR3 is 16 amino acids. CDR1 is LNHDA, CDR2 SQIVND, per germline (reference sequence). For the CDR3, the DNA is TGTGCCAGTAGTATGGGCATTCGGGCAACTAATGAAAAACTGTTTTTT. Translated, it gives CASSMGIRATNEKLFF.

This chain connects TRBV10-2 to TRBJ2-5, with 7 bases fitting TRBD2. In germline, CDR1 is WSHSY, CDR2 SAAADI. V shed 2 bases and J 2 bases; nucleotides not matched to a gene: 5. CDR3 length equals 15 residues. The CDR3 is CASSEPGLPQETQYF. DNA for the CDR3: TGCGCCAGCAGTGAGCCGGGACTACCGCAAGAGACCCAGTACTTC.

The J gene is TRBJ1-6, the V gene TRBV5-6; a possible D gene is TRBD1 (6 bases). Germline values: CDR1 SGHDT, CDR2 YYEEEE. With 1 base removed from V and 6 bases from J, the gap between germline ends came to 8 bases. This CDR3 contains 14 residues. The CDR3 region is CASSLTGSNSPLHF. CDR3 sequence (DNA): TGTGCCAGCAGCTTGACAGGGAGTAATTCACCCCTCCACTTT.

This chain joins TRBV4-1 and TRBJ2-7; TRBD2 matches 10 bases. From germline, CDR1 is MGHRA and CDR2 YSYEKL. J lost 5 bases, V lost 2 bases, and 9 bases had no gene match. The CDR3 is 16 residues long. The CDR3 sequence is CASSQTPQRGGHEQYF. Here the CDR3 DNA reads TGCGCCAGCAGCCAAACCCCCCAGCGGGGGGGCCACGAGCAGTACTTC.